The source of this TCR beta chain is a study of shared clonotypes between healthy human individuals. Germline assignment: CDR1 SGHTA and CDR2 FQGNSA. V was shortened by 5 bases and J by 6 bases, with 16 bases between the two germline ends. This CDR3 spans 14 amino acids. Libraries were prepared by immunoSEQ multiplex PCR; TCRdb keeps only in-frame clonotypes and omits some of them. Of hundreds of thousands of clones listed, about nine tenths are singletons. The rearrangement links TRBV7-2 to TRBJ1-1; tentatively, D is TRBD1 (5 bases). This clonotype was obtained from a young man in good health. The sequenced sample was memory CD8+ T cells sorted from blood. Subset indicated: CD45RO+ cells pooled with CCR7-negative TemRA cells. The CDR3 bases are TGTGCCAGCAGCCCACCGCTCACAGGCGCTGAAGCTTTCTTT. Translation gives CASSPPLTGAEAFF.